This TCR beta chain is from a study of shared clonotypes between healthy human individuals. Turning to the study itself: Samples came from two female and three male donors aged 18 to 49.

Germline V lookup: CDR1 MNHNY, CDR2 SVGAGI (reference sequence). V shed 4 bases and J shed 6 bases, with 10 bases lying between them. There are 12 residues in the CDR3. Assay: immunoSEQ multiplex PCR; the TCRdb copy retains only in-frame clones and omits some. This table holds roughly 520,000 clones, roughly 95% found once. The J gene is TRBJ2-7, the V gene TRBV6-6; D gene unclear. The receptor's source is a woman in her 30s in good health. The sequencing input was naive CD4+ T cells sorted from blood. As to subset: CD45RA+ positively selected. CDR3 nucleotide sequence: TGTGCCAGCAGTTCCCGACGTGTCGAGCAGTACTTC. Translation: CASSSRRVEQYF.